This T cell receptor (beta chain) was recovered during a study of control samples from healthy donors and cancer patients. The CDR3 has 16 residues. V was pared by 0 bases and J by 6 bases, with 17 bases between. Germline V CDR1 and CDR2: SGHTA, FQGNSA. This table comes from immunoSEQ multiplex PCR, and its TCRdb copy is limited to in-frame clones, with some not included. The sample contains some 130,000 clones, 92% of which appear only once. This sequence joins TRBV7-2 and TRBJ1-1; no reliable D call. Sequencing was carried out using blood. The clonotype comes from a man younger than 45 in good health. The CDR3 reads CASSLADLASGAEAFF. CDR3 coding DNA: TGTGCCAGCAGCTTAGCGGATTTGGCGTCTGGGGCTGAAGCTTTCTTT. Variable domain in full (rest from reference TRBV7-2 and TRBJ1-1): GAGVSQSPSNKVTEKGKDVELRCDPISGHTALYWYRQSLGQGLEFLIYFQGNSAPDKSGLPSDRFSAERTGGSVSTLTIQRTQQEDSAVYLCASSLADLASGAEAFFGQGTRLTVV.